This TCR beta chain was observed in a study of blood T cell repertoires in COVID-19. Background on the study: The study drew acute and convalescent COVID-19 samples from the United States, Italy and Spain. T cells, B-cell-depleted T cells, or PBMCs supplied cDNA or gDNA.

In the original workflow: Estimation of nucleated cell counts was performed using reference gene primer amplification. Profiled with immunoSEQ multiplex PCR; TCRdb holds only in-frame clones, not every one. The DNA gave D and trimming, while V, J and clone size come from that table. The table has some 64,000 clones, approximately 90% seen once; the top ten hold 3% to 4.5%. The sequence was collected from a man in his 70s with acute or convalescent COVID-19. The specimen was peripheral blood.

CDR3 sequence: CASKYEGQANSPLHF. The CDR3 coding sequence is TGTGCCAGCAAATACGAGGGACAGGCCAATTCACCCCTCCACTTT. The V gene is TRBV7-9, the J gene TRBJ1-6; 8 bases line up with TRBD1. The CDR3 runs to 15 residues. Germline V gene data show CDR1 as SEHNR and CDR2 as FQNEAQ (reference sequence). The V segment lost 7 bases and the J segment 7 bases; nucleotides outside the gene matches: 9.